The 2 T cell receptor beta chains given below trace back to one sample, sequenced in a study of blood T cell repertoires in COVID-19 (dated by TCRdb to about 2020). Library preparation was by the immunoSEQ multiplex PCR assay. The table comes from immuneACCESS by way of TCRdb, which keeps in-frame sequences with V and J called. Part of the clones is missing from these tables; in studies checked, under half for an unresolved V gene and the rest for unknown reasons. In this sample the table shows under 200,000 clones, roughly nine tenths of which occur a single time. The ten largest clones add up to over 9.5% of the sample. What was sequenced was peripheral blood. The receptors here all came from a woman aged 55-69 years with COVID-19, enrolled during active disease.

The chain joins TRBV25-1 to TRBJ2-1; unclear D gene. CDR1 is MGHDK, CDR2 SYGVNS, per germline. The CDR3 is 14 residues long. Trimming removed 8 bases from V and 0 bases from J, with 11 bases in between. CDR3 coding DNA: TGTGCCAGCTCCACATTCAGCTCCTACAATGAGCAGTTCTTC. Its translation is CASSTFSSYNEQFF.

J is TRBJ2-7 and V is TRBV6-5; weak D call: TRBD1 (5 bases). Trimming cost V 0 bases and J 2 bases, with 14 bases left between them. This CDR3 region has 16 residues. CDR1 is MNHEY and CDR2 is SVGAGI in the germline V gene. This chain's CDR3 is CASSYSLPVQAYEQYF. As DNA, the CDR3 is TGTGCCAGCAGTTACTCGCTGCCAGTACAGGCCTACGAGCAGTACTTC.